This TCR beta chain emerged from a study of regulatory T cells in long-lasting Graves disease (dated by TCRdb to 2020 to 2023). Regarding the study in general: Newly diagnosed Graves' disease patients had taken antithyroid drugs for less than 3 months. Patients with persistent Graves' disease were compared with patients with newly diagnosed Graves' disease using TCR sequencing and RNA sequencing of peripheral blood. The study took place in China and was registered as a clinical trial. TCR sequencing covered approximately 13 persistent and roughly 20 newly diagnosed Graves' disease patients, some 33 samples in total. The investigation overall reported the following: Patients with persistent disease shared more public clonotypes (approximately 2,500) than newly diagnosed patients did (around 930). Because the primary lesion, thyroid tissue, could not be accessed, the study looked at peripheral blood alone. Persistent disease showed preferential use of TRBV28, TRBJ1-2 and TRBJ2-5, whereas newly diagnosed disease favored TRBV20-1 and TRBJ2-1. Sequencing and analysis were restricted to the TCR beta chain. The authors acknowledged the small sample size as a limitation that may reduce accuracy. Compared with newly diagnosed patients, patients with persistent Graves' disease had lower TCR Shannon entropy and fewer highly expanded clones, which suggests clonal expansion.

There are 14 amino acids in the CDR3, from cysteine to phenylalanine inclusive. The kept DNA is CDR3 alone, 42 bases in frame from the first base. V drops 5 bases and J drops 8 bases, leaving 18 bases in between. CDR1 is given as LNHDA and CDR2 as SQIVND, both from the germline V gene (reference sequence). Library method: multiplex PCR. Sequencing was carried out with an Illumina HiSeq 4000. CDR3 regions were amplified by Arm-PCR with iRepertoire HTBI primers to construct TCR beta libraries. Gel purification was performed on PCR products prior to sequencing. As for the original processing: A total of roughly 67 TRBV and some 13 TRBJ segments were identified across samples and were used for gene usage analysis of CDR3 amino acid clonotypes. Filtered high-quality paired reads were merged into contigs using COPE and FqMerger. BLAST was used to align contigs to IMGT TRBV, TRBD and TRBJ reference genes, and CDR3 was defined according to IMGT. Clonotypes above 0.1% frequency were classified as highly expanded clones. Repertoire diversity was measured by Shannon entropy, and V-J evenness by the Gini coefficient. Clonotypes shared by more than one individual were considered public. The raw public data were reprocessed by TCRdb itself: fastp quality trimming at Q25, MiXCR clonotype calling, in-frame beta chains only. Rows are combined by CDR3 protein, so each entry shows the most common genes and DNA. TCRdb, not the original authors, processed these V and J calls. This sample lists 600,000 to 650,000 distinct CDR3 sequences; about 16% were detected once. The leading ten clones occupy more than 15% of the sample.

The time point label, as the study defines it: newly diagnosed GD, antithyroid drugs for less than 3 months. RNA was extracted from PBMCs in TRIzol for both TCR sequencing and RNA sequencing. Graves' disease was diagnosed according to American Thyroid Association guidelines. The patients came from an endocrinology department in Xi'an, China. From each patient, nine milliliters of peripheral blood was collected into an EDTA anticoagulant tube. Ficoll Paque Plus density gradient separation was used to isolate PBMCs, and no further T cell sorting was done. An Agilent 2100 Bioanalyzer and agarose gel were used to assess RNA quality, and a NanoDrop 2000 was used to measure RNA concentration. There are a few counts of this clonotype. The antigen it binds to is not known. Base quality data are lacking; no much larger clone is found one base away. This same sample was also taken into another study, of T cells in Graves' hyperthyroidism and ophthalmopathy. As the second study states: Stable Graves' hyperthyroidism was defined as the absence of progression to ophthalmopathy over 18 months of follow-up. The hyperthyroidism patients were between 18 and 65 years old and newly diagnosed, with a disease duration of less than 2 months. The study excluded patients with uncontrolled infections, other autoimmune diseases, pregnancy or lactation. Diagnoses were established on the basis of clinical symptoms, serum thyroxine and TRAb, thyroid ultrasound, and orbital computed tomography. For the first round of RT-PCR on the TCR CDR3, the HTBI primer set was used together with the Qiagen OneStep RT-PCR kit. Most expanded thyroid clonotypes (frequency above 0.001) were also detected in blood, suggesting blood repertoires may reflect thyroid immune responses. A 13 V-J signature model separated ophthalmopathy from stable hyperthyroidism, with about 90% sensitivity and 81.08% specificity in cross-validation and 80%/75% in testing. In validation, the model predicted progression to ophthalmopathy a median of about 6.8 months before onset, with over 55% sensitivity and 72.22% specificity. A discovery cohort of about 96 patients, fewer than 50 with Graves' ophthalmopathy and 55 to 60 with stable Graves' hyperthyroidism, was used to find distinguishing TCR V-J signatures. Whether ophthalmopathy could be predicted prospectively was tested in an independent validation cohort made up of 18 to 20 hyperthyroidism patients plus 17 patients who later progressed to ophthalmopathy. The 100 discovery patients were randomly divided into training and test sets at a 7:3 ratio. In addition, the study compared T-cell repertoires in thyroid tissue and in blood from five to seven Graves' hyperthyroidism patients. After sampling, hyperthyroidism patients received methimazole starting at 30 mg daily, and ophthalmopathy patients received high-dose intravenous methylprednisolone. A second multiplex PCR round built the libraries, followed by size selection and purification. The libraries were sequenced on an Illumina HiSeq2000 using paired-end 100 bp reads. SOAPnuke was used to process the raw data, with reads discarded if the reads contained adapters or uncalled bases, had a mean Phred below 15, or lacked an exact constant-primer or identifier match. High-quality paired reads were merged with COPE v1.2.5, and unique nucleotide sequences were defined as clonotypes. MiTCR v1.1 was used to align clonotypes to the IMGT TRBV, TRBD and TRBJ reference segments. Analysis was restricted to V-J combinations with a frequency above 0.0001, which covered 99.2% of repertoires. The TCS score was defined as F50 (clonal expansion) divided by E x V (chaos), with BLOSUM62-based TCRdist calculated between CDR3 peptides within each V-J. Welch's t-statistics and random forest reduced roughly 540 V-J features to about 12, which were used in a naive Bayes classifier (R e1071). Sample size was not statistically predetermined, and investigators were not blinded to group allocation. According to the paper, TCR Vbeta CDR3 sequencing was carried out on 135 peripheral blood samples, which came from fewer than 50 ophthalmopathy, 70 to 80 hyperthyroidism and around 17 progressor patients.

Material: peripheral blood mononuclear cells (PBMCs), obtained at new diagnosis, from a patient treated with antithyroid drugs. The sequence was collected from a woman in her 30s with Graves disease. Donor details come from another sample of the same person, matched by shared clones. Rearrangement joined TRBV19 to TRBJ1-2, with TRBD1 as a weak D call on 6 bases. The encoded CDR3 is CASSPQGTRRGYTF. The nucleotides are TGTGCCAGTAGTCCCCAGGGGACCCGTCGGGGCTACACCTTC. With the rest looked up from the reference TRBV19 and TRBJ1-2 genes rather than sequenced, the full variable domain is DGGITQSPKYLFRKEGQNVTLSCEQNLNHDAMYWYRQDPGQGLRLIYYSQIVNDFQKGDIAEGYSVSREKKESFPLTVTSAQKNPTAFYLCASSPQGTRRGYTFGSGTRLTVV.